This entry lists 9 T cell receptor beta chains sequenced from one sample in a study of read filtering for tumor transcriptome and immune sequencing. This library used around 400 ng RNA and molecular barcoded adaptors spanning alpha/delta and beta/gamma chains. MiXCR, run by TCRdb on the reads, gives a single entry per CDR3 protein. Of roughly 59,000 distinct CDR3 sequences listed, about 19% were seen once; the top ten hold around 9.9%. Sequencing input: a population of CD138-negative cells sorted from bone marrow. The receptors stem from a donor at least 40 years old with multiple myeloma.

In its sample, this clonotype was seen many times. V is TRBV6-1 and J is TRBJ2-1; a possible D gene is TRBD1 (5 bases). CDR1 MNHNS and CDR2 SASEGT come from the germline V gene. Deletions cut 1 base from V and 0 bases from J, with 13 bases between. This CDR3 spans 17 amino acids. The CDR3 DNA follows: TGTGCCAGCAGTGAAGAACGTTGGGGCGCCTCCTACAATGAGCAGTTCTTC. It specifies CASSEERWGASYNEQFF.

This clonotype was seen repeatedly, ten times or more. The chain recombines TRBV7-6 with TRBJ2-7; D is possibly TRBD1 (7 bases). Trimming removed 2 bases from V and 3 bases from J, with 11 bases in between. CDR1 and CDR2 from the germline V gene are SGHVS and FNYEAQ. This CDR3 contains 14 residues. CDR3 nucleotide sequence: TGTGCCAGCAGCTTACAGGGGGGAAGCTACGAGCAGTACTTC. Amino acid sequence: CASSLQGGSYEQYF.

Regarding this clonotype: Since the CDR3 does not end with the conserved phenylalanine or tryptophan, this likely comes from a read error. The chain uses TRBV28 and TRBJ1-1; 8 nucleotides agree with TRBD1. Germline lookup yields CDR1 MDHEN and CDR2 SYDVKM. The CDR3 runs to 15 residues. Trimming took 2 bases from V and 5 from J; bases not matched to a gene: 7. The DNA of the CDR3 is TGTGCCAGCAGTTTACCAGGGGGCACAGGGACTGAAGCTTTCTCT. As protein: CASSLPGGTGTEAFS.

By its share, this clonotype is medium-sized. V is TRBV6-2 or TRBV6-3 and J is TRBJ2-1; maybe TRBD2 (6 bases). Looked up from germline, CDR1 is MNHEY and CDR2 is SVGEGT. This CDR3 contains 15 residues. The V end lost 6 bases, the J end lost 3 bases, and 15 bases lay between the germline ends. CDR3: CASSPLDYGYNEQFF. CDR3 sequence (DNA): TGTGCCAGCAGCCCGCTGGACTACGGCTACAATGAGCAGTTCTTC.

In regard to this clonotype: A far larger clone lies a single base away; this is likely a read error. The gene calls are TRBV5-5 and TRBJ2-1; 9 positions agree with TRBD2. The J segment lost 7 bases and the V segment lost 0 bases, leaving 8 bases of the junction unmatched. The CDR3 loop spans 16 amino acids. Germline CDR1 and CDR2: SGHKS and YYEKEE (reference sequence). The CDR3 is CASSLGAGGPRNEQFF. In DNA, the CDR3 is TGTGCCAGCAGCTTGGGGGCGGGGGGGCCTCGGAATGAGCAGTTCTTC.

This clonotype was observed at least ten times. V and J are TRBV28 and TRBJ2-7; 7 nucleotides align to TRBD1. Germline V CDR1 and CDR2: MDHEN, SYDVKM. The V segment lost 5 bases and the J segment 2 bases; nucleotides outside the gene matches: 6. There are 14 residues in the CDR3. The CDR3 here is CASSPTGFPYEQYF. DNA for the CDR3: TGTGCCAGCAGTCCGACAGGGTTTCCCTACGAGCAGTACTTC.

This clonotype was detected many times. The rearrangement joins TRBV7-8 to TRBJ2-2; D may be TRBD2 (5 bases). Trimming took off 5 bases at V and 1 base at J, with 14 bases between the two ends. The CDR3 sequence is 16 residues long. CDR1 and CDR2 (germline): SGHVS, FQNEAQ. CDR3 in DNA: TGTGCCAGCAGCATAGGAAGCGGAGGGAACACCGGGGAGCTGTTTTTT. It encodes CASSIGSGGNTGELFF.

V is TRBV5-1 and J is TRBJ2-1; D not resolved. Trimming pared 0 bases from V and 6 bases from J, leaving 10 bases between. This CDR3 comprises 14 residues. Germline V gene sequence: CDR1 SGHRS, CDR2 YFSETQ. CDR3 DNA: TGCGCCAGCAGCTTGGACGGCAGTACCAATGAGCAGTTCTTC. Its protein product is CASSLDGSTNEQFF.

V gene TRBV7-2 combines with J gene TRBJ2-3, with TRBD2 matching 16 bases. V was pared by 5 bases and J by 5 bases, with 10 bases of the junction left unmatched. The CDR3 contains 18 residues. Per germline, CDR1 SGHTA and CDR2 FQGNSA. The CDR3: CASSTQGLAGGQEDTQYF. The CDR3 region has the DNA TGTGCCAGCAGCACCCAGGGACTAGCGGGGGGGCAAGAAGATACGCAGTATTTT.